The 3 T cell receptor beta chains below were found in one sample sequenced in a study of beta chain features in type 1 diabetes. Study outcomes and limitations: TCRB CDR3s were moderately but significantly shorter in Type 1 diabetes patients in all four CD4+ subsets.

Expressed TCRB transcripts were sequenced after all isolated RNA was converted to cDNA. The table came from immunoSEQ multiplex PCR; TCRdb's copy has only in-frame clones and leaves some out. Of a few hundred thousand clones in the sample, around 24% were seen once. Their cognate antigens are unknown. The sequenced material came from naive CD4+ T cells from blood. Source of these receptors: a woman between 25 and 40 years old with type 1 diabetes.

The rearrangement uses TRBV30 and TRBJ2-5, with TRBD1 matching over 7 bases. The germline CDR1 and CDR2 sequences are GTSNPN and SVGIG (reference sequence). The V segment lost 3 bases and the J segment 3 bases; nucleotides outside the gene matches: 4. The CDR3 is 13 amino acids. This chain's CDR3 is CAWSSTGEETQYF. The CDR3 region has the DNA TGTGCCTGGAGCTCAACAGGGGAAGAGACCCAGTACTTC.

This clone was seen a handful of times. Other DNA sequences in the sample encode the same CDR3. CDR3 sequence: CASSFGLADYNEQFF. In nucleotides, the CDR3 is TGCGCCAGCAGCTTCGGACTAGCGGATTACAATGAGCAGTTCTTC. J is TRBJ2-1 and V is TRBV5-1, with 10 nucleotides matching TRBD2. This CDR3 region has 15 residues. V shed 2 bases, J shed 4 bases, and the junction held 3 bases outside the gene matches. CDR1 and CDR2 from the germline V gene are SGHRS and YFSETQ. Supplemented by reference TRBV5-1 and TRBJ2-1, the full variable domain reads KAGVTQTPRYLIKTRGQQVTLSCSPISGHRSVSWYQQTPGQGLQFLFEYFSETQRNKGNFPGRFSGRQFSNSRSEMNVSTLELGDSALYLCASSFGLADYNEQFFGPGTRLTVL.

This clone was seen a few times. Germline is not matched at one junction end, which may reflect a read error. The chain has TRBV5-4 and TRBJ2-5, with TRBD1 as a possible D gene (5 bases). The CDR3 has 14 residues. CDR1 and CDR2 from the germline V gene are SGHNT and YYREEE (reference sequence). CDR3 region: CASSDERQLSSPNF. In DNA, the CDR3 is TGTGCCAGCAGCGACGAAAGACAGCTGTCATCCCCAAACTTC.